The sample holds a few counts of the clone carrying this T cell receptor (beta chain). V lost 5 bases and J lost 0, with 11 bases in between. This CDR3 has 14 residues. From germline, CDR1 is MNHEY and CDR2 SVGEGT. The data were taken from a study of blood T cells in healthy people across ages. Through a sample-barcoded 5' primer and a J-beta primer mix, a second PCR was run for roughly 6 to 12 cycles. TCRdb re-analysed the 5' RACE reads in MiXCR, keeping a single row per CDR3 protein. The table has some 1.8 million distinct CDR3 sequences, roughly two fifths seen once. The people who gave samples were healthy Caucasians from Russia, aged roughly 6 to 100.

The sample comprised blood. The rearrangement links TRBV6-2 or TRBV6-3 to TRBJ2-7; TRBD2 might be the D (6 bases). The clonotype was recovered from a human donor in good health. The CDR3 protein is CASSVTGVSYEQYF. The CDR3 DNA follows: TGTGCCAGCAGTGTAACGGGGGTCTCCTACGAGCAGTACTTC.